This T cell receptor beta chain was sequenced for a study of cytotoxic CD8 clonotypes in ibrutinib-treated CLL (TCRdb year 2021). With respect to the entire study: The cohort had about a dozen relapsed/refractory and approximately 15 treatment-naive patients; 17 to 18 were IGHV unmutated. Partial responses were observed in about 25 patients and complete responses in 2; after a median follow-up of about 69 months, remission was maintained in some 14 patients and progression was observed in roughly 12. Response samples were taken after a median of 12 months on treatment, ranging from about 6 to 40 months. On average, each sample had a few hundred thousand productive templates and more than 85,000 productive rearrangements. Of the 85 to 95 participants in the trial, approximately 25 had longitudinal samples available. Cryopreserved peripheral blood mononuclear cells were obtained prior to treatment, at the time of response, and at either disease progression or sustained remission. Every sample from remission and from progressive disease was obtained while the patients were still on ibrutinib. Broader findings and caveats from the paper: Clonality increased at ibrutinib response, stayed stable in sustained remission, and fell back toward baseline at progression. Baseline clonality was found to be higher than that of age-matched healthy donors and was strongly correlated with circulating CD8+ T-cell counts. Sampling times were not matched between sustained-remission and progressing patients, and lymph node repertoires were not studied. Public clonotypes were rare and either shrank or stayed stable during treatment, and the rise in clonality at ibrutinib response reflected expansion of private clonotypes.

A word on this clone: What this receptor recognizes is not known. There are no base qualities to consult, and no much larger clone falls within one base.

The goal of deep resolution MiSeq sequencing was a depth between 1 in 1 million and 1 in 200,000 T cells, and coverage averaged 10x per clonotype. The immunoSEQ hsTCRB Kit was used to generate TCR beta libraries. As for the original processing: The data were analyzed with ImmunoSEQ Analyzer and ImmunoSEQ Data Assistant, and V, D and J gene assignments followed IMGT definitions. Clonality was computed as one minus normalized Shannon entropy of productive rearrangement frequencies, ranging from 0 to 1. Public clonotype analysis was restricted to overrepresented clonotypes comprising at least 0.05% of each patient's repertoire. About a dozen age-matched healthy donor repertoires from immuneACCESS served as clonality controls. The immuneACCESS repertoire file appears here via TCRdb, limited to in-frame rearrangements. These files lack a portion of the clones; in checked studies, under half of the deficit traces to unresolved V genes, and the cause of the others is not known. From that table come the V and J calls and clone size; the DNA was used to work out D and trimming. Present in this sample are about 130,000 clones, approximately 81% of which were seen just once. The ten largest clones represent 13% of the sample.

From its cysteine to its phenylalanine, the CDR3 spans 15 amino acids. Left in the record is the CDR3 DNA by itself, 45 bases read in frame from the first base. Germline trimming amounts to 6 bases on V and 4 bases on J, with 3 as the count of junction bases outside the gene matches. As encoded in the germline V gene, CDR1 is KGHSH while CDR2 is LQKENI. The time point label on this specimen signifies: approximately twelve months on ibrutinib. For TCR beta library preparation, roughly 2 micrograms of genomic DNA were extracted from the cryopreserved PBMCs. Longitudinal blood samples from CLL patients on ibrutinib monotherapy were analyzed using high-throughput TCR beta sequencing. The patients took part in an open-label, single-center phase 2 trial of ibrutinib monotherapy.

The chain is assembled from TRBV18 and TRBJ2-1; a stretch of 13 junction bases matches TRBD2. This sequence was found in a human donor with chronic lymphocytic leukemia. The sequences come from PBMCs, collected after 12 months of ibrutinib treatment. CDR3 region: CASSGTSGNYNEQFF. The DNA sequence follows: TGTGCCAGCTCCGGGACTAGCGGGAATTACAATGAGCAGTTCTTC.